A single sample gave rise to the 14 T cell receptor beta chains below, sequenced in a study of blood T cell repertoires in COVID-19. Using immunoSEQ multiplex PCR, the repertoire was profiled, and TCRdb retains in-frame clones only, with some absent. In the table there are 25,000 to 30,000 clones, roughly 87% of which are singletons. Sequenced material: peripheral blood. All receptors come from a human donor in a cohort sampled during active COVID-19.

V and J are TRBV7-3 and TRBJ2-2; D call uncertain. The germline V gene encodes CDR1 SGHTA and CDR2 FQGTGA. Trimming removed 1 base at V and 2 bases at J, with 8 bases between. The CDR3 has 15 residues. In DNA form, the CDR3 reads TGTGCCAGCAGCTTAATTGAGTTAAACACCGGGGAGCTGTTTTTT. Protein product: CASSLIELNTGELFF.

The chain links TRBV24-1 to TRBJ1-2; a possible D gene is TRBD1 (6 bases). This CDR3 has 13 residues. Trimming took off 5 bases at V and 1 base at J, with 7 bases between the two ends. Per the germline V gene, CDR1 is KGHDR and CDR2 is SFDVKD. The CDR3, as DNA: TGTGCCACCAGTGCAGGGGATAACTATGGCTACACCTTC. As protein: CATSAGDNYGYTF.

The chain combines TRBV7-9 with TRBJ2-1; D gene uncertain. This CDR3 comprises 16 residues. Trimming pared 6 bases from V and 7 bases from J, leaving 22 bases between. The V gene's germline CDR1 is SEHNR and CDR2 FQNEAQ (reference sequence). This CDR3 is CASSPNGISALNEQFF. The CDR3 nucleotides read TGTGCCAGCAGTCCTAACGGTATTTCCGCCCTGAATGAGCAGTTCTTC.

The J gene is TRBJ1-4, the V gene TRBV6-5, with a tentative D call TRBD1 (6 bases). CDR1 MNHEY and CDR2 SVGAGI come from the germline V gene. V lost 5 bases and J lost 4, with 11 bases in between. The CDR3 totals 14 residues. CDR3 loop: CASSPRQVNEKLFF. In nucleotides, the CDR3 is TGTGCCAGCAGTCCTAGACAGGTTAATGAAAAACTGTTTTTT.

The gene calls are TRBV6-5 and TRBJ1-1; TRBD1 agrees at 7 bases. V gave up 6 bases and J gave up 3 bases; unmatched junction bases: 4. This CDR3 is 13 amino acids long. The germline CDR1 and CDR2 sequences are MNHEY and SVGAGI. In DNA form, the CDR3 reads TGTGCCAGCAGGAGGGGGCTCTACACTGAAGCTTTCTTT. Encoded protein: CASRRGLYTEAFF.

The gene calls are TRBV28 and TRBJ1-5, with D perhaps TRBD1 (6 bases). This CDR3 has 17 amino acids. Germline V CDR1 and CDR2: MDHEN, SYDVKM. V dropped 2 bases and J dropped 0 bases, with 14 bases sitting between them. CDR3 residues: CASSLIGTLYSNQPQHF. In DNA, the CDR3 is TGTGCCAGCAGTTTAATTGGGACACTTTATAGCAATCAGCCCCAGCATTTT.

This clone was observed a single time. The chain has TRBV20-1 and TRBJ1-5; TRBD1 aligns across 10 bases. This CDR3 is 14 amino acids long. Germline V gives CDR1 DFQATT, CDR2 SNEGSKA (reference sequence). V shed 3 bases and J 5 bases; nucleotides not matched to a gene: 4. In DNA form, the CDR3 reads TGCAGTGCTAGTGCAGACAGGGGGCATCAGCCCCAGCATTTT. It is translated as CSASADRGHQPQHF.

This clone showed up just a few times. CDR3 DNA sequence: TGTGCCAGTAGCCCAGGGACAGGCTCTGGAAACACCATATATTTT. It is translated as CASSPGTGSGNTIYF. The chain employs TRBV19 and TRBJ1-3; 8 positions agree with TRBD1. The CDR3 consists of 15 residues. CDR1 and CDR2 (germline): LNHDA, SQIVND (reference sequence). The ends lost 6 bases at V and 0 bases at J; junction bases unmatched: 4.

The chain carries TRBV19 and TRBJ2-1; TRBD1 aligns across 7 bases. V was pared by 7 bases and J by 7 bases, with 7 bases of the junction left unmatched. Germline V gene data show CDR1 as LNHDA and CDR2 as SQIVND (reference sequence). This CDR3 spans 13 amino acids. The CDR3 nucleotides are TGTGCCAGTACTCCTAACAGGGGTAATGAGCAGTTCTTC. Amino acid sequence: CASTPNRGNEQFF.

V is TRBV2 and J is TRBJ2-1, with D possibly matching TRBD2 (6 bases). The CDR3 is 10 residues long. Germline V CDR1 and CDR2: SNHLY, FYNNEI. V gave up 7 bases and J gave up 9 bases, with 7 bases separating them. The chain's CDR3 is CASKEGEQFF. The CDR3 region has the DNA TGTGCCAGCAAGGAGGGTGAGCAGTTCTTC. The entire variable domain, with the rest obtained from reference TRBV2 and TRBJ2-1, is as follows: EPEVTQTPSHQVTQMGQEVILRCVPISNHLYFYWYRQILGQKVEFLVSFYNNEISEKSEIFDDQFSVERPDGSNFTLKIRSTKLEDSAMYFCASKEGEQFFGPGTRLTVL.

The J gene is TRBJ2-5, the V gene TRBV15; 10 bases match TRBD1. V was clipped by 3 bases and J by 4 bases; unmatched bases: 5. The germline V gene has CDR1 LNHNV and CDR2 YYDKDF (reference sequence). This CDR3 contains 15 residues. The CDR3 reads CATSSRGQGGETQYF. DNA of the CDR3: TGTGCCACCAGCAGTCGCGGACAGGGGGGAGAGACCCAGTACTTC. The whole variable domain, filled in from reference TRBV15 and TRBJ2-5, reads DAMVIQNPRYQVTQFGKPVTLSCSQTLNHNVMYWYQQKSSQAPKLLFHYYDKDFNNEADTPDNFQSRRPNTSFCFLDIRSPGLGDTAMYLCATSSRGQGGETQYFGPGTRLLVL.

The V gene is TRBV6-6, the J gene TRBJ2-1; a possible D gene is TRBD2 (5 bases). Looked up from germline, CDR1 is MNHNY and CDR2 is SVGAGI (reference sequence). The CDR3 has 14 residues. V lost 0 bases to trimming and J lost 7 bases, with 10 bases between them. CDR3 DNA: TGTGCCAGCAGTTACTCTTCCCCGGGGAATGAGCAGTTCTTC. It codes for CASSYSSPGNEQFF.

V and J are TRBV30 and TRBJ1-2; D not resolved. Germline CDR1 and CDR2: GTSNPN and SVGIG (reference sequence). Trimming pared 1 base from V and 5 bases from J, leaving 8 bases between. CDR3 length: 12 residues. CDR3 loop: CAWSDEGYGYTF. For the CDR3, the DNA is TGTGCCTGGAGTGACGAGGGATATGGCTACACCTTC.

The rearrangement uses TRBV7-9 and TRBJ2-7, with a possible D match to TRBD1 (6 bases). V dropped 4 bases and J dropped 1 base, with 11 bases sitting between them. The germline V gene encodes CDR1 SEHNR and CDR2 FQNEAQ (reference sequence). The CDR3 loop spans 14 amino acids. This chain's CDR3 is CASSYGQPSYEQYF. As DNA, the CDR3 is TGTGCCAGCAGCTATGGACAGCCGTCCTACGAGCAGTACTTC.